Shown below are 15 T cell receptor beta chains from a single sample sequenced in a study of T cell changes during pregnancy in multiple sclerosis. Profiling relied on immunoSEQ multiplex PCR, and the TCRdb table lists in-frame clones only, not all of them. The data show some 100,000 clones, 92% seen once. Sequencing was performed on peripheral blood, taken after pregnancy. These receptors were obtained from a female donor with multiple sclerosis, enrolled in a pregnancy study.

This clone was detected only once. The CDR3: CASSLGYAGGPLDEQFF. The CDR3 DNA reads TGTGCCAGCAGCTTGGGGTACGCGGGGGGGCCTCTGGATGAGCAGTTCTTC. V and J are TRBV5-5 and TRBJ2-1; TRBD2 matches 9 bases. V lost 0 bases to trimming and J lost 8 bases; unmatched junction nucleotides: 12. Germline lookup yields CDR1 SGHKS and CDR2 YYEKEE (reference sequence). The CDR3 length is 17 residues.

The chain uses TRBV7-2 and TRBJ2-2; maybe TRBD1 (6 bases). From germline, CDR1 is SGHTA and CDR2 FQGNSA. The CDR3 sequence is 13 residues long. V was cut by 5 bases and J by 6 bases, with 10 bases left in between. DNA of the CDR3: TGTGCCAGCAGCCTGTACAGGGCCGGGGAGCTGTTTTTT. Translation gives CASSLYRAGELFF.

This clone was counted once. J is TRBJ2-1 and V is TRBV6-1; TRBD2 matches 7 bases. This CDR3 contains 14 residues. Losses at the gene ends were 8 bases for V and 4 bases for J; bases not matched to a gene: 8. CDR1 and CDR2 from the germline V gene are MNHNS and SASEGT. CDR3 DNA sequence: TGTGCCAGCTGCTGGCTAGCGGAGTACAATGAGCAGTTCTTC. It codes for CASCWLAEYNEQFF.

V usage is TRBV7-3 and J usage is TRBJ2-7; D remains unclear. Germline CDR1 SGHTA, CDR2 FQGTGA. The CDR3 is 13 residues long. Trimming shortened V by 5 bases and J by 6 bases, and 14 bases separated the two germline ends. CDR3 in amino acids: CASSPTQAGEQYF. In DNA, the CDR3 is TGTGCCAGCAGCCCGACCCAGGCAGGCGAGCAGTACTTC.

V usage is TRBV7-2 and J usage is TRBJ2-6, with D tentatively TRBD1 (7 bases). This CDR3 spans 15 amino acids. V lost 7 bases and J 1 base, leaving 11 bases between the germline ends. Germline V CDR1 and CDR2: SGHTA, FQGNSA. The CDR3, as DNA: TGTGCCAGCACCCAGGGGGGATCTGGGGCCAACGTCCTGACTTTC. It is translated as CASTQGGSGANVLTF.

This chain joins TRBV5-1 and TRBJ2-7, with 12 bases that match TRBD1. The CDR3 has 17 amino acids. The V and J ends lost 4 bases and 3 bases, in that order; junction bases with no gene match: 11. Per the germline V gene, CDR1 is SGHRS and CDR2 is YFSETQ. CDR3 DNA sequence: TGCGCCAGCAGCCCCTCCGGGACAGGGGGCGAAATCTACGAGCAGTACTTC. It encodes CASSPSGTGGEIYEQYF.

This clone is a singleton in its sample. This chain links TRBV11-3 with TRBJ2-5; D gene ambiguous. Germline loops: CDR1 SGHNT, CDR2 YENEEA. This CDR3 has 15 residues. The V end was cut by 3 bases, the J end by 0 bases, with 11 bases between. The CDR3 bases are TGTGCCAGCAGCTTGCTCAACTGGTACCAAGAGACCCAGTACTTC. This translates into CASSLLNWYQETQYF. The variable domain in full, with the rest retrieved from reference TRBV11-3 and TRBJ2-5, is EAGVVQSPRYKIIEKKQPVAFWCNPISGHNTLYWYLQNLGQGPELLIRYENEEAVDDSQLPKDRFSAERLKGVDSTLKIQPAELGDSAVYLCASSLLNWYQETQYFGPGTRLLVL.

This clone was picked up a small number of times. This chain connects TRBV14 to TRBJ1-1, with D uncertain. This CDR3 spans 13 amino acids. Deletions cut 0 bases from V and 10 bases from J, with 12 bases between. The germline V gene encodes CDR1 SGHDN and CDR2 FVKESK. The CDR3 region has the DNA TGTGCCAGCAGCCAAGAAACGGGGAACGGAGCTTTCTTT. Translation gives CASSQETGNGAFF.

The chain links TRBV9 to TRBJ1-6, with 8 bases aligning to TRBD1. V was clipped by 4 bases and J by 4 bases; unmatched bases: 4. The germline V gene encodes CDR1 SGDLS and CDR2 YYNGEE. CDR3 length: 15 residues. CDR3 amino acids: CASSSRTGYNSPLHF. The CDR3 bases are TGTGCCAGCAGCTCTAGGACAGGGTATAATTCACCCCTCCACTTT.

The chain links TRBV7-2 to TRBJ2-1; TRBD2 agrees at 7 bases. The length of the CDR3 is 18 residues. Germline lookup yields CDR1 SGHTA and CDR2 FQGNSA. V shed 5 bases, J shed 0 bases, and the junction held 13 bases outside the gene matches. This chain's CDR3 is CASSRRGDPDSSYNEQFF. DNA of the CDR3: TGTGCCAGCAGCCGCCGGGGGGACCCCGACTCCTCCTACAATGAGCAGTTCTTC.

The chain couples TRBV10-3 to TRBJ2-2, with 11 bases identical to TRBD2. V dropped 6 bases and J dropped 0; count of bases not matched to a gene: 3. Germline assignment: CDR1 ENHRY and CDR2 SYGVKD. There are 16 residues in the CDR3. The CDR3 coding sequence is TGTGCCATCAGGCCTAGCGGGAGGACGAACACCGGGGAGCTGTTTTTT. Translating gives CAIRPSGRTNTGELFF.

The chain is built from TRBV14 and TRBJ2-3; 9 bases match TRBD2. V trimming: 4 bases; J trimming: 7 bases; junction bases outside the gene matches: 6. Per germline, CDR1 SGHDN and CDR2 FVKESK. The CDR3 extends over 14 amino acids. The CDR3 loop reads CASSLPGLAYTQYF. The CDR3 DNA reads TGTGCCAGCAGCCTACCGGGACTAGCTTATACGCAGTATTTT.

V and J are TRBV18 and TRBJ2-7; 8 bases are shared with TRBD1. From germline, CDR1 is KGHSH and CDR2 LQKENI. The CDR3 is 16 amino acids. V was pared by 0 bases and J by 3 bases, with 7 bases of the junction left unmatched. The CDR3 nucleotides are TGTGCCAGCTCACCACCCCCCCAGACAGGGGTCTACGAGCAGTACTTC. Its translation: CASSPPPQTGVYEQYF.

V usage is TRBV4-3 and J usage is TRBJ2-6; D uncertain. The CDR3 has 14 amino acids. Germline V gene lookup returns CDR1 LGHNA and CDR2 YSLEER. Trimming took off 4 bases at V and 0 bases at J, with 4 bases between the two ends. The DNA of the CDR3 is TGCGCCAGCAGCCTCCACTCTGGGGCCAACGTCCTGACTTTC. It specifies CASSLHSGANVLTF.

This chain links TRBV18 with TRBJ1-1, with unresolved D. Trimming cost V 3 bases and J 4 bases, with 15 bases left between them. CDR1 is KGHSH, CDR2 LQKENI, per germline. The CDR3 extends over 15 amino acids. The DNA of the CDR3 is TGTGCCAGCTCACCCCGAGGAGGGTTGGCCACTGAAGCTTTCTTT. Its protein is CASSPRGGLATEAFF.